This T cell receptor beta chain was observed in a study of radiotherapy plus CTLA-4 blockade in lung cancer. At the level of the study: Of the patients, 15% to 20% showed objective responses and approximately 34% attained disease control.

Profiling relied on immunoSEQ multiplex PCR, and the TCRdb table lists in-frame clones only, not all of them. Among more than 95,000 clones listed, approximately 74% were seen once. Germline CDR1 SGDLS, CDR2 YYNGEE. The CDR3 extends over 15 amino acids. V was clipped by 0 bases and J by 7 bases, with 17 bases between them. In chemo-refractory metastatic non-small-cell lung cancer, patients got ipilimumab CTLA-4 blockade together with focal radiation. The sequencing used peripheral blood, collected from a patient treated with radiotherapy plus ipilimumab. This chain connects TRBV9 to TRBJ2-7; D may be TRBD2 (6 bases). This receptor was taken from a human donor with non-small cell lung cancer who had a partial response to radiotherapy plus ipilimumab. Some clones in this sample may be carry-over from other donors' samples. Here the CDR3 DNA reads TGTGCCAGCAGCGTAGCTGGGACTGCTTACGATGAGCAGTACTTC. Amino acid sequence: CASSVAGTAYDEQYF.